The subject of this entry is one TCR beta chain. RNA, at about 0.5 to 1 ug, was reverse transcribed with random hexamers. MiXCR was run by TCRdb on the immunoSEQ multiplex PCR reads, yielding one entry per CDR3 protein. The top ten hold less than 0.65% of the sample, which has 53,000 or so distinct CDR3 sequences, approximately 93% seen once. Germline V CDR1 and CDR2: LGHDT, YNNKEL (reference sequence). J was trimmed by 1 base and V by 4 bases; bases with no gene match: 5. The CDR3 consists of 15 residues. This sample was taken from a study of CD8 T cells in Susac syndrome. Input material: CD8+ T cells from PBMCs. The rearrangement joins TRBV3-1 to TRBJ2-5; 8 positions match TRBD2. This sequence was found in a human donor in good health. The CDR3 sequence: CASSPGGGPQETQYF. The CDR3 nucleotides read TGTGCCAGCAGCCCCGGGGGGGGGCCCCAAGAGACCCAGTACTTC.